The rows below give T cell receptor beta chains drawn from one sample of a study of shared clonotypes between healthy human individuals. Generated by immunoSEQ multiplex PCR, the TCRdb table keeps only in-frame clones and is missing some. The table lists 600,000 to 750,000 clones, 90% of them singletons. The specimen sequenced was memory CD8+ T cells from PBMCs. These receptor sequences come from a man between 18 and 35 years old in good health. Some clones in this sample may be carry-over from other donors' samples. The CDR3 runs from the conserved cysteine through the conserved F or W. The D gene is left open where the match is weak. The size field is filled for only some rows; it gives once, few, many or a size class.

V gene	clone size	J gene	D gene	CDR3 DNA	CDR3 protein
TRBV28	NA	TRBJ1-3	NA	TGTGCCAGCAGTTTATTTGTAGTGGCAGGAAACACCATATATTTT	CASSLFVVAGNTIYF
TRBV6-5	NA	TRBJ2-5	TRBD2	TGTGCCAGCAGCCCGGGAGCGGGAGGGGAGACCCAGTACTTC	CASSPGAGGETQYF
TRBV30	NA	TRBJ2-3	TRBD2	TGTGCCTGGACCGCCCTGGGGGGGGGTAGCACAGATACGCAGTATTTT	CAWTALGGGSTDTQYF
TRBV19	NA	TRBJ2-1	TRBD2	TGTGCCAGTAGGGGGTGGCGGGAGGGTAAGGATGAGCAGTTCTTC	CASRGWREGKDEQFF
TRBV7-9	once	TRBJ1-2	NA	TGTGCCAGCAGCCCCACTACAGCGGATCTCTATGGCTACACCTTC	CASSPTTADLYGYTF
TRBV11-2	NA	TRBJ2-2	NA	TGTGCCAGCAGCTTAGAGGTATCGTGGGCCGGGGAGCTGTTTTTT	CASSLEVSWAGELFF
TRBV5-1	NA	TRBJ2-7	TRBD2	TGCGCCAGCAGCTGGCGGGAGGGTTACGAGCAGTACTTC	CASSWREGYEQYF
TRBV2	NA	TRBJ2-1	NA	TGTGCCAGCACTGTTGGCGTGCCTATGCAGTTCTTC	CASTVGVPMQFF
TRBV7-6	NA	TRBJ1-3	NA	TGTGCCAGCAGCTTAGCGTGGGGACGGCAAAACACCATATATTTT	CASSLAWGRQNTIYF
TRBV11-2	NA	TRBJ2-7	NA	TGTGCCAGCAGCTTAGGGAAGTATTCAAGTAACTACGAGCAGTACTTC	CASSLGKYSSNYEQYF
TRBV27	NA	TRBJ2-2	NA	TGTGCCAGCAGTTACCCCGGGACAGGGGAGCTGTTTTTT	CASSYPGTGELFF
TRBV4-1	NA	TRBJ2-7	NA	TGCGCCAGCAGCCAAGGGTACTCGATCTACGAGCAGTACTTC	CASSQGYSIYEQYF
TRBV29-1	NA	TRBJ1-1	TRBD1	TGCAGCGTTCAACAGGGGGCTCGGGTCACTGAAGCTTTCTTT	CSVQQGARVTEAFF
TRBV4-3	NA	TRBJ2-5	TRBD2	TGCGCCAGCAGCCAAGAGATCACCGTCGGACTAGCGGGATACCAAGAGACCCAGTACTTC	CASSQEITVGLAGYQETQYF
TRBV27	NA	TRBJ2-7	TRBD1	TGTGCCAGCAGTTTATCGGGCAGGGGGATCTCCTACGAGCAGTACTTC	CASSLSGRGISYEQYF
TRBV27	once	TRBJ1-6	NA	TGTGCCAGCAGTTTTAGACAGATCAGCTCACCCCTCCACTTT	CASSFRQISSPLHF
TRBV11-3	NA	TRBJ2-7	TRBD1	TGTGCCAGCAGTACCAGGACAGGGGCGCACGAGCAGTACTTC	CASSTRTGAHEQYF
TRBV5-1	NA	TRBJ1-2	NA	TGCGCCAGCAGCTTGGATCCTCCAGATGGCTACACCTTC	CASSLDPPDGYTF
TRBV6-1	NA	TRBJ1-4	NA	TGTGCCAGCAGTGTCAGACAGAACCTTAATGAAAAACTGTTTTTT	CASSVRQNLNEKLFF
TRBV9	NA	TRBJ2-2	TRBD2	TGTGCCAGCAGCCTAGGGGCTAGCGGGAACACCGGGGAGCTGTTTTTT	CASSLGASGNTGELFF
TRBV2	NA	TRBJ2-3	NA	TGTGCCAGCAGTGAAGGGAAATCTAGCTGGGGCACAGATACGCAGTATTTT	CASSEGKSSWGTDTQYF
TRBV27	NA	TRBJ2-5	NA	TGTGCCAGCAGTCAACCCTTTCCGACTAGGATCCAAGAGACCCAGTACTTC	CASSQPFPTRIQETQYF
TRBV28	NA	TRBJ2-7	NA	TGTGCCAGCACCCCCGGGGTTGCCATGTCCTACGAGCAGTACTTC	CASTPGVAMSYEQYF
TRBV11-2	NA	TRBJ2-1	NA	TGTGCCAGCAGCCAACAGGGTAGGAAGGTCTGGCGCGTAGGTGAGCAGTTCTTC	CASSQQGRKVWRVGEQFF
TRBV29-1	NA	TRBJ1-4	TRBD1	TGCAGCGTTGGGACGCCGGGACAGGGAGGTGAAAAACTGTTTTTT	CSVGTPGQGGEKLFF
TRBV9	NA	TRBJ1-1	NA	TGTGCCAGCAGCCCCAGCGGTTTTGCGGGAAAAAACACTGAAGCTTTCTTT	CASSPSGFAGKNTEAFF
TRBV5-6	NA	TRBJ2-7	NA	TGTGCCAGCAGCTTTGGGTCCTACGAGCAGTACTTC	CASSFGSYEQYF
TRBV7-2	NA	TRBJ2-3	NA	TGTGCCAGCAGCTTAGGGGGACACCTCGGCTGGCCAGATACGCAGTATTTT	CASSLGGHLGWPDTQYF
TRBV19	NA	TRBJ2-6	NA	TGTGCCACCAAGTCCTTCGCCGCCAACGTCCTGACTTTC	CATKSFAANVLTF
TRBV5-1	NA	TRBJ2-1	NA	TGCGCCAGCAGCTTGACGTGGGGACCCCATGAGCAGTTCTTC	CASSLTWGPHEQFF
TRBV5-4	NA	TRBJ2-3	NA	TGTGCCAGCAGCTTGACAACTTTTTCGGCAGATACGCAGTATTTT	CASSLTTFSADTQYF